The 21 T cell receptor beta chains listed next were all sequenced from one sample in a study of T cell repertoires in cytomegalovirus infection (dated 2019 in TCRdb). These receptors' antigens are unknown. The data were produced on an Illumina HiSeq 1500. TCRdb itself trimmed the public reads at Q25 with fastp, ran MiXCR and retained productive beta chains. Under each unique CDR3 protein, matching rows form one entry showing the most common genes and DNA. This sample comprises about 310,000 distinct CDR3 sequences, roughly 25% of them detected only once. The ten biggest clones cover 13% of the sample. Taken with the paper, the label for treatment or condition translates to: in vitro stimulation with specific CMV peptide epitopes to enrich CMV-specific T cells. The source was cultured PBMCs, collected from culture after CMV antigen stimulation. All receptors come from a human donor in good health (CMV status not recorded). Some clones in this sample may be carry-over from other donors' samples.

The chain recombines TRBV19 with TRBJ2-1; TRBD2 is a possible D gene (6 bases). V was cut by 4 bases and J by 0 bases, with 13 bases left in between. The CDR3 has 16 amino acids. CDR1 LNHDA and CDR2 SQIVND come from the germline V gene (reference sequence). CDR3 coding DNA: TGTGCCAGTAGTAGGTCCCTAGCGCGCTCCTACAATGAGCAGTTCTTC. Residues: CASSRSLARSYNEQFF.

This clonotype has a handful of counts. This chain joins TRBV4-1 and TRBJ1-4; D is perhaps TRBD1 (6 bases). V dropped 4 bases and J dropped 1 base, with 16 bases sitting between them. This CDR3 contains 17 residues. Germline V gene lookup returns CDR1 MGHRA and CDR2 YSYEKL. CDR3 protein: CASSRNPRTVTNEKLFF. Here the CDR3 DNA reads TGCGCCAGCAGCCGCAATCCCCGGACAGTAACTAATGAAAAACTGTTTTTT.

This clonotype occurred many times. The chain employs TRBV2 and TRBJ1-5, with 8 positions matching TRBD1. V lost 6 bases to trimming and J lost 1 base; unmatched junction nucleotides: 5. This CDR3 comprises 15 residues. Germline V CDR1 and CDR2: SNHLY, FYNNEI. The CDR3 protein is CASREGQVSNQPQHF. For the CDR3, the DNA is TGTGCCAGCAGGGAGGGACAGGTGAGCAATCAGCCCCAGCATTTT.

This clonotype was counted a few times. DNA of the CDR3: TGCGCCAGCAGCCAAGAAGGGAGCAGCTCCTACAATGAGCAGTTCTTC. It is translated as CASSQEGSSSYNEQFF. The V and J genes are TRBV4-1 and TRBJ2-1; perhaps TRBD2 as D (5 bases). From germline, CDR1 is MGHRA and CDR2 YSYEKL. V lost 0 bases to trimming and J lost 0 bases, with 9 bases between them. This CDR3 contains 16 residues.

The chain couples TRBV7-6 to TRBJ2-1, with D perhaps matching TRBD2 (6 bases). CDR1 is SGHVS and CDR2 is FNYEAQ in the germline V gene. The CDR3 is 17 amino acids. Trimming pared 3 bases from V and 8 bases from J, leaving 23 bases between. This CDR3 reads CASSLGSVSGHLDEQFF. The CDR3, as DNA: TGTGCCAGCAGCTTGGGGTCGGTTAGCGGCCACCTCGATGAGCAGTTCTTC.

This chain joins TRBV15 and TRBJ2-3; 7 bases line up with TRBD2. The V and J ends lost 2 bases and 3 bases, in that order; junction bases with no gene match: 8. CDR1 and CDR2 from the germline V gene are LNHNV and YYDKDF (reference sequence). This CDR3 is 16 amino acids long. CDR3 DNA sequence: TGTGCCACCAGCAGACATAGGCTAGCGGTAACAGATACGCAGTATTTT. Amino acids: CATSRHRLAVTDTQYF. The full variable domain, its missing parts supplied by reference TRBV15 and TRBJ2-3, is DAMVIQNPRYQVTQFGKPVTLSCSQTLNHNVMYWYQQKSSQAPKLLFHYYDKDFNNEADTPDNFQSRRPNTSFCFLDIRSPGLGDTAMYLCATSRHRLAVTDTQYFGPGTRLTVL.

The sample holds many counts of this clonotype. The chain joins TRBV7-2 to TRBJ1-1, with TRBD1 as a possible D gene (6 bases). CDR1 is SGHTA and CDR2 is FQGNSA in the germline V gene. CDR3 length equals 14 residues. Trimming pared 3 bases from V and 10 bases from J, leaving 18 bases between. CDR3 DNA sequence: TGTGCCAGCAGCTTCCGACCGACAGGCTACGTAGCTTTCTTT. Protein sequence: CASSFRPTGYVAFF.

Many counts were recorded for this clonotype. The rearrangement links TRBV4-3 to TRBJ2-7, with a weak D call TRBD2 (6 bases). This CDR3 spans 14 amino acids. Germline V gives CDR1 LGHNA, CDR2 YSLEER. Trimming pared 0 bases from V and 5 bases from J, leaving 11 bases between. The CDR3 protein is CASSQDPGVDEQYF. The DNA for the CDR3 is TGCGCCAGCAGCCAAGATCCGGGGGTTGACGAGCAGTACTTC.

V gene TRBV19 combines with J gene TRBJ2-4, with 7 bases matching TRBD1. CDR3 length: 14 amino acids. Germline-derived CDR1 and CDR2 are LNHDA and SQIVND (reference sequence). V was pared by 6 bases and J by 6 bases, with 8 bases of the junction left unmatched. This CDR3 reads CASSTGQEPNIQYF. CDR3 coding DNA: TGTGCCAGTAGCACCGGACAGGAGCCAAACATTCAGTACTTC.

The chain joins TRBV30 to TRBJ2-1; 9 positions agree with TRBD1. The J segment lost 5 bases and the V segment lost 1 base, leaving 3 bases of the junction unmatched. The CDR3 length is 14 residues. Germline V gives CDR1 GTSNPN, CDR2 SVGIG (reference sequence). The CDR3 DNA sequence: TGTGCCTGGAGTGCGGGACAGGGCCACAATGAGCAGTTCTTC. This gives the protein CAWSAGQGHNEQFF.

This clonotype was seen only a few times. The rearrangement links TRBV9 to TRBJ2-7, with 9 bases identical to TRBD2. The J segment lost 0 bases and the V segment lost 0 bases, leaving 4 bases of the junction unmatched. The CDR3 contains 16 residues. Per germline, CDR1 SGDLS and CDR2 YYNGEE. The CDR3 DNA sequence: TGTGCCAGCAGCGTAGGAAGCGGGAGGCCCTCCTACGAGCAGTACTTC. Translating it yields CASSVGSGRPSYEQYF.

The chain is built from TRBV19 and TRBJ2-2; unclear D gene. CDR1 is LNHDA, CDR2 SQIVND, per germline (reference sequence). V lost 1 base, J lost 2 bases, and 11 bases lay in between. The CDR3 covers 16 residues. CDR3 in DNA: TGTGCCAGTAGTATAGCCGCCTCCCGAAACACCGGGGAGCTGTTTTTT. Translating gives CASSIAASRNTGELFF.

This clonotype was observed many times. V usage is TRBV7-2 and J usage is TRBJ2-2; 7 nucleotides line up with TRBD1. Germline loops: CDR1 SGHTA, CDR2 FQGNSA. V lost 11 bases, J lost 1 base, and 4 bases stayed unmatched. CDR3 length: 13 amino acids. In nucleotides, the CDR3 is TGTGCCGGGGGACAGATGAACACCGGGGAGCTGTTTTTT. Its translation is CAGGQMNTGELFF.

This clonotype was detected ten times or more. This chain connects TRBV7-2 to TRBJ2-3; TRBD2 matches at 8 bases. From germline, CDR1 is SGHTA and CDR2 FQGNSA. The junction had 4 bases not matched to a gene; V was cut back by 3 bases and J by 14 bases. The CDR3 totals 11 residues. The CDR3, as DNA: TGTGCCAGCAGCTTGGGGACTAGGGGGTATTTT. Residues: CASSLGTRGYF.

This clonotype occurred a few times. The chain combines TRBV11-3 with TRBJ2-3; TRBD2 matches 12 bases. The germline CDR1 and CDR2 sequences are SGHNT and YENEEA. V shed 5 bases and J 5 bases; nucleotides not matched to a gene: 8. This CDR3 comprises 16 residues. CDR3: CASSTGLAGWKDTQYF. The DNA of the CDR3 is TGTGCCAGCAGCACCGGACTAGCGGGATGGAAAGATACGCAGTATTTT.

In its sample, this clonotype was seen many times. This chain uses TRBV6-2 or TRBV6-3 with TRBJ2-1; TRBD2 agrees at 12 bases. The CDR3 consists of 14 residues. CDR1 is MNHEY and CDR2 is SVGEGT in the germline V gene. V was clipped by 5 bases and J by 5 bases; unmatched bases: 1. In nucleotides, the CDR3 is TGTGCCAGCAGTAGGACTAGCGGGAACAATGAGCAGTTCTTC. It codes for CASSRTSGNNEQFF.

At least ten counts were recorded for this clonotype. V gene TRBV12-3 or TRBV12-4 combines with J gene TRBJ2-1; TRBD2 matches at 13 bases. V was pared by 4 bases and J by 7 bases, with 7 bases of the junction left unmatched. The CDR3 contains 16 residues. The CDR3 is CASSSGLAGLGNEQFF. The CDR3, as DNA: TGTGCCAGCAGTTCGGGACTAGCGGGACTTGGTAATGAGCAGTTCTTC.

This clonotype has ten or more counts. This chain uses TRBV28 with TRBJ1-2; D gene unclear. Trimming removed 4 bases at V and 1 base at J, with 16 bases between. The germline gives CDR1 MDHEN, CDR2 SYDVKM. The CDR3 is made up of 16 amino acids. CDR3 nucleotide sequence: TGTGCCAGCAGTTCCGAAACGTGGTCCGATAACTATGGCTACACCTTC. It specifies CASSSETWSDNYGYTF.

This clonotype showed up many times. The CDR3 DNA reads as TGTGCCAGCAGCTTAGAGATGGGAAACTATGGCTACACCTTC. It translates to CASSLEMGNYGYTF. J is TRBJ1-2 and V is TRBV7-2; D not resolved. V gave up 1 base and J gave up 2 bases, with 8 bases separating them. This CDR3 comprises 14 residues. Germline CDR1 SGHTA, CDR2 FQGNSA.

At least ten counts were recorded for this clonotype. The chain recombines TRBV7-6 with TRBJ2-3; D gene unclear. The V gene lost 3 bases and the J gene lost 5 bases, with 9 bases spanning the gap. Germline V lookup: CDR1 SGHVS, CDR2 FNYEAQ. The CDR3 extends over 13 amino acids. The CDR3 protein is CASSFWPQDTQYF. CDR3 bases: TGTGCCAGCAGCTTTTGGCCCCAAGATACGCAGTATTTT. The full variable domain, rest sourced from reference TRBV7-6 and TRBJ2-3, is GAGVSQSPRYKVTKRGQDVALRCDPISGHVSLYWYRQALGQGPEFLTYFNYEAQQDKSGLPNDRFSAERPEGSISTLTIQRTEQRDSAMYRCASSFWPQDTQYFGPGTRLTVL.

The chain joins TRBV4-1 to TRBJ2-3; a weak D match, TRBD2 (6 bases). The CDR3 contains 16 residues. The V end was cut by 5 bases, the J end by 1 base, with 16 bases between. CDR1 and CDR2 from the germline V gene are MGHRA and YSYEKL. CDR3 amino acids: CASSAQREIGTDTQYF. The CDR3 DNA reads TGCGCCAGCAGCGCGCAACGGGAGATAGGCACAGATACGCAGTATTTT.